The 23 T cell receptor beta chains below come from one sample, sequenced in a study of OX40 agonist ivuxolimab in advanced cancers. The data were produced by immunoSEQ multiplex PCR, yet TCRdb's version contains in-frame clones alone and is incomplete. The data show more than 60,000 clones, approximately 85% seen once. The sample here was CD4+ or CD8+ T cells sorted from blood, taken in a trial of the OX40 agonist ivuxolimab. The origin of the receptors is an adult with an advanced solid tumor such as melanoma, head and neck, liver or kidney cancer.

This chain joins TRBV5-4 and TRBJ2-3; 16 nucleotides line up with TRBD2. Germline V gene data show CDR1 as SGHNT and CDR2 as YYREEE (reference sequence). V lost 4 bases to trimming and J lost 0 bases; unmatched junction nucleotides: 8. CDR3 length: 19 amino acids. CDR3 region: CASSGTGTSGGESTDTQYF. The CDR3 coding sequence is TGTGCCAGCAGCGGTACCGGGACTAGCGGGGGGGAAAGCACAGATACGCAGTATTTT.

The chain joins TRBV2 to TRBJ2-7; 9 bases line up with TRBD1. The germline gives CDR1 SNHLY, CDR2 FYNNEI. With 7 bases clipped from V and 3 bases from J, the junction kept 1 base outside the gene matches. CDR3 length: 12 residues. The CDR3 sequence: CASKGQGYEQYF. As DNA, the CDR3 is TGTGCCAGCAAGGGACAGGGCTACGAGCAGTACTTC.

The chain uses TRBV19 and TRBJ1-2; D perhaps matches TRBD1 (6 bases). CDR1 and CDR2 from the germline V gene are LNHDA and SQIVND (reference sequence). This CDR3 spans 17 amino acids. V lost 6 bases, J lost 0 bases, and 20 bases lay in between. CDR3 DNA: TGTGCCAGTAGACCAGTTTGGGGGGCGCGGGCTAACTATGGCTACACCTTC. Encoded protein: CASRPVWGARANYGYTF.

A few counts support this clone. The chain recombines TRBV19 with TRBJ1-5, with D possibly TRBD1 on 6 matching bases. In germline, CDR1 is LNHDA, CDR2 SQIVND (reference sequence). Trimming shortened V by 6 bases and J by 7 bases, and 13 bases separated the two germline ends. This CDR3 contains 13 residues. CDR3 DNA: TGTGCCAGTAGGAACAGGGAGTTACAGCCCCAGCATTTT. Translating gives CASRNRELQPQHF.

This clone has just a few counts. The V gene is TRBV10-3, the J gene TRBJ2-7; maybe TRBD2 (7 bases). Looked up from germline, CDR1 is ENHRY and CDR2 is SYGVKD. The V end lost 5 bases, the J end lost 7 bases, and 18 bases lay between the germline ends. The CDR3 spans 14 residues. The chain's CDR3 is CAISQFGGLGEQYF. The CDR3 nucleotides read TGTGCCATCAGTCAATTCGGGGGGCTTGGAGAGCAGTACTTC.

The CDR3 nucleotides read TGTGCCAGCAGCCTGGGACGCGGCGGCGCTGAAGCTTTCTTT. Residues: CASSLGRGGAEAFF. The chain links TRBV6-6 to TRBJ1-1; a weak D match, TRBD1 (5 bases). Trimming took off 6 bases at V and 6 bases at J, with 17 bases between the two ends. Germline V gene data show CDR1 as MNHNY and CDR2 as SVGAGI (reference sequence). CDR3 length: 14 amino acids.

V gene TRBV5-1 combines with J gene TRBJ1-4, with unresolved D. Germline V gene lookup returns CDR1 SGHRS and CDR2 YFSETQ. V shed 3 bases and J shed 0 bases, with 15 bases lying between them. The CDR3 runs to 17 residues. CDR3 residues: CASSYTERIATNEKLFF. CDR3 nucleotides: TGCGCCAGCAGCTATACGGAAAGGATTGCAACTAATGAAAAACTGTTTTTT.

V usage is TRBV30 and J usage is TRBJ2-1, with no clear D. The germline V and J ends were trimmed by 8 bases and 8 bases, with 19 bases remaining between them. Germline lookup yields CDR1 GTSNPN and CDR2 SVGIG (reference sequence). The CDR3 is 13 amino acids. The CDR3 sequence: CARTTVLGDEQFF. CDR3 sequence (DNA): TGTGCCCGTACTACCGTGCTCGGCGATGAGCAGTTCTTC.

This clone appeared once. The chain carries TRBV10-2 and TRBJ1-4, with TRBD1 as a possible D gene (5 bases). Germline assignment: CDR1 WSHSY and CDR2 SAAADI. V was cut by 5 bases and J by 7 bases, with 20 bases left in between. CDR3 size: 16 residues. This chain's CDR3 is CASSSSGQIRGEKLFF. CDR3 nucleotide sequence: TGCGCCAGCAGTTCCTCGGGGCAAATACGCGGTGAAAAACTGTTTTTT.

The chain couples TRBV4-1 to TRBJ1-2; a possible D gene is TRBD1 (6 bases). Germline CDR1 MGHRA, CDR2 YSYEKL. V was trimmed by 1 base and J by 4 bases, leaving 16 bases between them. The CDR3 consists of 16 residues. CDR3 coding DNA: TGCGCCAGCAGCCAAGTAGGGGGACGGGGGGTCTATGGCTACACCTTC. Amino acid sequence: CASSQVGGRGVYGYTF.

V is TRBV10-3 and J is TRBJ1-2; the D gene is possibly TRBD1 (5 bases). The CDR3 loop spans 16 amino acids. The V and J ends lost 0 bases and 8 bases respectively, with 19 bases between them. Germline V gene sequence: CDR1 ENHRY, CDR2 SYGVKD. The CDR3 DNA sequence: TGTGCCATCAGTGAGTCGAGGTGGAGGACACAGGAAGGCTACACCTTC. Encoded protein: CAISESRWRTQEGYTF.

This clone was seen just once. CDR3 DNA sequence: TGTGCCAGCAGCACAACAGGGGTCCGCACAGATACGCAGTATTTT. This encodes CASSTTGVRTDTQYF. This rearrangement joins TRBV13 to TRBJ2-3; 7 bases fit TRBD1. In germline, CDR1 is PRHDT, CDR2 FYEKMQ (reference sequence). V lost 5 bases and J lost 1; bases outside the gene matches: 6. CDR3 length: 15 amino acids. The entire variable domain, with the rest obtained from reference TRBV13 and TRBJ2-3, is as follows: AAGVIQSPRHLIKEKRETATLKCYPIPRHDTVYWYQQGPGQDPQFLISFYEKMQSDKGSIPDRFSAQQFSDYHSELNMSSLELGDSALYFCASSTTGVRTDTQYFGPGTRLTVL.

The CDR3 sequence is CASSLMTGSYGYTF. For the CDR3, the DNA is TGTGCCAGCAGCTTAATGACAGGCAGCTATGGCTACACCTTC. The chain employs TRBV7-9 and TRBJ1-2, with D possibly TRBD1 on 6 matching bases. V was cut by 2 bases and J by 4 bases, with 11 bases left in between. The CDR3 length is 14 residues. Germline V gives CDR1 SEHNR, CDR2 FQNEAQ (reference sequence).

V and J are TRBV30 and TRBJ1-5, with TRBD1 matching 8 bases. CDR1 GTSNPN and CDR2 SVGIG come from the germline V gene (reference sequence). This CDR3 is built from 14 residues. V shed 3 bases and J 7 bases; nucleotides not matched to a gene: 8. CDR3 nucleotide sequence: TGTGCCTGGAGCGGCCAGGGGGCCGGGCAGCCCCAGCATTTT. Its translation is CAWSGQGAGQPQHF.

The J gene is TRBJ1-2, the V gene TRBV25-1; 10 nucleotides match TRBD1. The length of the CDR3 is 14 residues. Germline CDR1 MGHDK, CDR2 SYGVNS. The V segment lost 7 bases and the J segment 5 bases; nucleotides outside the gene matches: 7. The CDR3 reads CASTPGQGRYGYTF. In DNA, the CDR3 is TGTGCCAGCACTCCGGGACAGGGGCGTTATGGCTACACCTTC.

J is TRBJ1-2 and V is TRBV6-1, with 7 bases lining up with TRBD1. Germline CDR1 is MNHNS and CDR2 is SASEGT. The V segment lost 3 bases and the J segment 3 bases; nucleotides outside the gene matches: 4. There are 14 residues in the CDR3. The CDR3 reads CASSETGKDYGYTF. The CDR3, as DNA: TGTGCCAGCAGTGAGACAGGGAAGGACTATGGCTACACCTTC.

Only one count was recorded for this clone. This sequence joins TRBV7-3 and TRBJ2-3, with D maybe TRBD2 (6 bases). V was trimmed by 5 bases and J by 2 bases, leaving 11 bases between them. This CDR3 has 14 amino acids. From germline, CDR1 is SGHTA and CDR2 FQGTGA. CDR3 protein: CASSEGLFTDTQYF. CDR3 coding DNA: TGTGCCAGCAGCGAAGGACTATTCACAGATACGCAGTATTTT.

The chain is built from TRBV7-2 and TRBJ2-1, with 11 bases fitting TRBD2. The germline V gene has CDR1 SGHTA and CDR2 FQGNSA. The length of the CDR3 is 15 residues. With 1 base clipped from V and 7 bases from J, the junction kept 3 bases outside the gene matches. The DNA for the CDR3 is TGTGCCAGCAGCTTAGACCTAGCGGGGGGTAATGAGCAGTTCTTC. This sequence encodes CASSLDLAGGNEQFF.

In this sample, this clone turned up a few times. This CDR3 is CASSPPQPNTGELFF. The CDR3 nucleotides read TGTGCCAGCTCACCACCACAGCCGAACACCGGGGAGCTGTTTTTT. The chain links TRBV18 to TRBJ2-2; no clear D. This CDR3 is 15 amino acids long. The germline V and J ends were trimmed by 0 bases and 0 bases, with 5 bases remaining between them. CDR1 and CDR2 from the germline V gene are KGHSH and LQKENI.

The chain uses TRBV14 and TRBJ2-7; D might be TRBD1 (6 bases). Germline V lookup: CDR1 SGHDN, CDR2 FVKESK. The CDR3 loop spans 15 amino acids. V lost 1 base and J 3 bases, leaving 13 bases between the germline ends. In DNA form, the CDR3 reads TGTGCCAGCAGCCAAGTAATAGGACAGCTCTACGAGCAGTACTTC. Its translation: CASSQVIGQLYEQYF.

This clone has just one count. V gene TRBV2 combines with J gene TRBJ1-4; 9 nucleotides match TRBD1. V lost 3 bases, J lost 6 bases, and 5 bases stayed unmatched. CDR3 length: 15 amino acids. Germline V gives CDR1 SNHLY, CDR2 FYNNEI. CDR3 loop: CASSETGGFHEKLFF. The CDR3 DNA sequence: TGTGCCAGCAGTGAGACAGGGGGTTTCCATGAAAAACTGTTTTTT.

The chain is built from TRBV5-6 and TRBJ2-5, with D possibly being TRBD1 (5 bases). This CDR3 contains 15 residues. Looked up from germline, CDR1 is SGHDT and CDR2 is YYEEEE. The ends were cut back, 0 bases at V and 2 bases at J, with 11 bases in the middle. CDR3 DNA: TGTGCCAGCAGCTTGGAGCTGGCAGGGCAAGAGACCCAGTACTTC. It yields the protein CASSLELAGQETQYF.

The chain uses TRBV19 and TRBJ1-2; 9 nucleotides align to TRBD1. Germline CDR1 reads LNHDA; CDR2 reads SQIVND (reference sequence). CDR3 length: 17 residues. The V and J ends lost 2 bases and 10 bases, in that order; junction bases with no gene match: 17. This CDR3 is CASSIPPRTGVGTVYTF. The DNA for the CDR3 is TGTGCCAGTAGTATACCTCCTAGGACAGGGGTCGGCACGGTCTACACCTTC.